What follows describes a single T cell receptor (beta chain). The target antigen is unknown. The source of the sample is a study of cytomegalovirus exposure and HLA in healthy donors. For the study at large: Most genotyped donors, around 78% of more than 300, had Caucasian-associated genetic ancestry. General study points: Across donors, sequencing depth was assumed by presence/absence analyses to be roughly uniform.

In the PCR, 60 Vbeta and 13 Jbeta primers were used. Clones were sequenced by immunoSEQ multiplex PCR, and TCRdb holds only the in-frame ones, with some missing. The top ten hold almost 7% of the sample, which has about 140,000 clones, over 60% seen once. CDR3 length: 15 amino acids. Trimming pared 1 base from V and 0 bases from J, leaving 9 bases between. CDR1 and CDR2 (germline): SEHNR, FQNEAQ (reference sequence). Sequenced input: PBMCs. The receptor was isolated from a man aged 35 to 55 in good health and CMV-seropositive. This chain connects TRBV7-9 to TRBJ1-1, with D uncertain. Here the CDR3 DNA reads TGTGCCAGCAGCTTAGGATACGGGATGAACACTGAAGCTTTCTTT. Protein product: CASSLGYGMNTEAFF.